Described below is a single TCR beta chain sequence and its context. In the original workflow: Estimation of nucleated cell counts was performed using reference gene primer amplification. Measured with immunoSEQ multiplex PCR; TCRdb has only the in-frame clones, and not every one. D and trimming come from the DNA, and the V and J calls and clone size come from that table. The table includes about 120,000 clones, around 82% detected once. This entry comes from a study of blood T cell repertoires in COVID-19. Study overall: PBMCs, B-cell-depleted T cells, or T cells were the source of the cDNA or gDNA that made up the material.

The ends lost 3 bases at V and 6 bases at J; junction bases unmatched: 7. Germline values: CDR1 MDHEN, CDR2 SYDVKM. The CDR3 length is 15 residues. The clonotype comes from an older woman with acute or convalescent COVID-19. The V and J genes are TRBV28 and TRBJ2-1; 8 bases agree with TRBD1. Specimen: peripheral blood. The CDR3 sequence: CASSLLRGLSNEQFF. Written as DNA, the CDR3 is TGTGCCAGCAGTTTGCTCAGGGGGCTGAGCAATGAGCAGTTCTTC.